The 29 T cell receptor beta chains in this list originate from one sample, sequenced in a study of shared clonotypes between healthy human individuals. This table comes from immunoSEQ multiplex PCR, and its TCRdb copy is limited to in-frame clones, with some not included. The table has fewer than 1.6 million clones, 98% seen once; the top ten hold roughly 0.35%. The sequenced material came from naive CD4+ T cells sorted from blood. Subset of the sample: CD45RA+ positively selected. The source of these receptors is a young man in good health.

V is TRBV4-3 and J is TRBJ2-1; tentative D call: TRBD2 (7 bases). The CDR3 runs 13 residues. V was shortened by 0 bases and J by 8 bases, with 8 bases between the two germline ends. Germline CDR1 reads LGHNA; CDR2 reads YSLEER. The CDR3 sequence: CASSQEGGDEQFF. CDR3 nucleotide sequence: TGCGCCAGCAGCCAAGAAGGGGGGGATGAGCAGTTCTTC.

J is TRBJ2-7 and V is TRBV10-1, with TRBD2 matching over 9 bases. This CDR3 spans 15 amino acids. Germline V CDR1 and CDR2: WNHNN, SYGVQD (reference sequence). V gave up 3 bases and J gave up 0 bases; unmatched junction bases: 3. The CDR3 loop reads CASSEDSGSSYEQYF. The CDR3 DNA is TGCGCCAGCAGTGAAGATAGCGGGAGCTCCTACGAGCAGTACTTC.

The V and J genes are TRBV4-3 and TRBJ2-4; TRBD1 matches 8 bases. The CDR3 consists of 14 residues. J gave up 5 bases and V 3 bases, and 3 bases lay outside the gene matches. CDR1 is LGHNA and CDR2 is YSLEER in the germline V gene. CDR3 in DNA: TGCGCCAGCAGCCACAACAGGGGGGAAAACATTCAGTACTTC. Its translation is CASSHNRGENIQYF.

The V gene is TRBV7-9, the J gene TRBJ2-1; TRBD1 agrees at 8 bases. J gave up 15 bases and V 5 bases, and 24 bases lay outside the gene matches. The CDR3 loop spans 17 amino acids. Germline V gene lookup returns CDR1 SEHNR and CDR2 FQNEAQ (reference sequence). CDR3 protein: CASSPPTAGGFIGIRFF. The CDR3 region has the DNA TGTGCCAGCAGCCCGCCGACCGCAGGGGGCTTTATCGGGATCAGGTTCTTC.

With regard to this clone: Other DNA variants within this sample encode the same CDR3. The chain recombines TRBV18 with TRBJ2-2, with D hard to call. Germline V gene lookup returns CDR1 KGHSH and CDR2 LQKENI. This CDR3 is built from 12 residues. The germline V and J ends were trimmed by 2 bases and 5 bases, with 3 bases remaining between them. The CDR3 spells CASSPITGELFF. The CDR3 nucleotides are TGTGCCAGCTCACCAATAACCGGGGAGCTGTTTTTT.

V and J are TRBV29-1 and TRBJ2-2; 7 nucleotides line up with TRBD2. Trimming at V came to 6 bases and at J to 6 bases, leaving 13 bases not matched to a gene. The CDR3 totals 15 residues. The germline CDR1 and CDR2 sequences are SQVTM and ANQGSEA. The CDR3 DNA is TGCAGCGTCGGTGCGAGCGGGAAAGTGGCCGGGGAGCTGTTTTTT. Protein product: CSVGASGKVAGELFF.

This clone was recorded once. The rearrangement joins TRBV30 to TRBJ1-5; TRBD1 might be the D (5 bases). V gave up 4 bases and J gave up 5 bases, with 24 bases separating them. Germline V gene sequence: CDR1 GTSNPN, CDR2 SVGIG (reference sequence). The CDR3 loop spans 17 amino acids. The CDR3 is CAWTSTGTARAYQPQHF. CDR3 DNA: TGTGCCTGGACCAGCACCGGGACGGCGAGAGCCTATCAGCCCCAGCATTTT. Combining the CDR3 with reference TRBV30 and TRBJ1-5 gives the whole variable domain SQTIHQWPATLVQPVGSPLSLECTVEGTSNPNLYWYRQAAGRGLQLLFYSVGIGQISSEVPQNLSASRPQDRQFILSSKKLLLSDSGFYLCAWTSTGTARAYQPQHFGDGTRLSIL.

The V gene is TRBV5-1, the J gene TRBJ1-1; D ambiguous. The V end was cut by 7 bases, the J end by 0 bases, with 13 bases between. The CDR3 loop spans 14 amino acids. CDR1 and CDR2 (germline): SGHRS, YFSETQ. The CDR3 region is CASFPGMVNTEAFF. The CDR3 region has the DNA TGCGCCAGCTTCCCAGGTATGGTGAACACTGAAGCTTTCTTT.

The chain joins TRBV11-2 to TRBJ2-5; 8 bases map to TRBD2. Germline CDR1 SGHAT, CDR2 FQNNGV. The length of the CDR3 is 12 residues. Germline trimming cut 7 bases from V and 6 bases from J; bases unmatched to any gene: 4. For the CDR3, the DNA is TGTGCCAGCAACTCGGGGGGGAAGACCCAGTACTTC. Amino acid sequence: CASNSGGKTQYF.

This chain joins TRBV5-4 and TRBJ2-7; perhaps TRBD2 as D (6 bases). The CDR3 loop spans 15 amino acids. V was clipped by 5 bases and J by 2 bases, with 17 bases between them. CDR1 and CDR2 (germline): SGHNT, YYREEE (reference sequence). CDR3 in DNA: TGTGCCAGCAGTATATCCGGGACGGGAGCCTACGAGCAGTACTTC. This translates into CASSISGTGAYEQYF.

For this clone: The same CDR3 arises from other DNA sequences in this sample as well. The chain recombines TRBV6-1 with TRBJ2-7, with 14 bases identical to TRBD2. The CDR3 has 15 amino acids. J lost 7 bases, V lost 4 bases, and 6 bases had no gene match. Germline CDR1 is MNHNS and CDR2 is SASEGT. The CDR3: CASSGLAGGPGEQYF. In DNA, the CDR3 is TGTGCCAGCAGTGGACTAGCGGGAGGGCCGGGAGAGCAGTACTTC.

As DNA, the CDR3 is TGTGCCAGCAGCTCCAGTACGGCAGATACGCAGTATTTT. Its translation is CASSSSTADTQYF. The chain couples TRBV9 to TRBJ2-3; unclear D gene. The CDR3 length is 13 residues. Trimming left V 4 bases short and J 4 bases short, with 10 bases between. CDR1 and CDR2 from the germline V gene are SGDLS and YYNGEE.

The gene calls are TRBV2 and TRBJ2-7; D is possibly TRBD1 or TRBD2 (6 bases each). The V end was cut by 11 bases, the J end by 1 base, with 12 bases between. CDR1 is SNHLY and CDR2 is FYNNEI in the germline V gene. CDR3 size: 12 residues. CDR3 DNA sequence: TGTGCCGGAGGGACACTATCCTACGAGCAGTACTTC. Encoded protein: CAGGTLSYEQYF.

This clone has just a few counts. At the DNA level, this CDR3 is encoded by other sequences in the same sample as well. The chain is built from TRBV6-5 and TRBJ2-7; 13 positions match TRBD2. The CDR3 runs 14 residues. Germline values: CDR1 MNHEY, CDR2 SVGAGI. V was clipped by 6 bases and J by 1 base; unmatched bases: 0. This CDR3 reads CASRGLAGSYEQYF. In DNA, the CDR3 is TGTGCCAGCAGGGGACTAGCGGGATCCTACGAGCAGTACTTC.

The J gene is TRBJ2-5, the V gene TRBV18; a weak D match, TRBD1 (6 bases). Trimming removed 3 bases from V and 5 bases from J, with 16 bases in between. The CDR3 extends over 15 amino acids. The germline V gene encodes CDR1 KGHSH and CDR2 LQKENI. Written as DNA, the CDR3 is TGTGCCAGCTCACCCTGGCAGGGGCGCGAGGAGACCCAGTACTTC. Translated, it gives CASSPWQGREETQYF.

The V gene is TRBV19, the J gene TRBJ1-1; D is possibly TRBD1 (5 bases). This CDR3 spans 15 amino acids. The V and J ends lost 4 bases and 1 base respectively, with 13 bases between them. Germline loops: CDR1 LNHDA, CDR2 SQIVND (reference sequence). CDR3 residues: CASSTGASRNTEAFF. The DNA for the CDR3 is TGTGCCAGTAGTACCGGGGCCAGCAGGAACACTGAAGCTTTCTTT. Together with reference TRBV19 and TRBJ1-1, the CDR3 gives the full variable domain: DGGITQSPKYLFRKEGQNVTLSCEQNLNHDAMYWYRQDPGQGLRLIYYSQIVNDFQKGDIAEGYSVSREKKESFPLTVTSAQKNPTAFYLCASSTGASRNTEAFFGQGTRLTVV.

In regard to this clone: In the same sample, other DNA sequences code for this CDR3. This chain uses TRBV5-1 with TRBJ2-7; 7 nucleotides line up with TRBD2. The CDR3 is 15 residues long. Germline-derived CDR1 and CDR2 are SGHRS and YFSETQ. The V segment lost 0 bases and the J segment 2 bases; nucleotides outside the gene matches: 5. The CDR3 protein is CASSLVASGTYEQYF. CDR3 DNA: TGCGCCAGCAGCTTGGTGGCTAGCGGAACCTACGAGCAGTACTTC.

The chain joins TRBV4-3 to TRBJ2-2, with a possible D match to TRBD2 (6 bases). V was cut by 2 bases and J by 8 bases, with 15 bases left in between. Germline V gene sequence: CDR1 LGHNA, CDR2 YSLEER. The CDR3 covers 15 residues. The CDR3 DNA reads as TGCGCCAGCAGCCAAAAAACGGGAGTTGGTGGGGAGCTGTTTTTT. Residues: CASSQKTGVGGELFF.

CDR3 nucleotides: TGTGCCAGCAGGGACATCGGCTATAGCACAGATACGCAGTATTTT. It codes for CASRDIGYSTDTQYF. The chain joins TRBV28 to TRBJ2-3, with TRBD1 as a possible D gene (5 bases). Trimming removed 6 bases from V and 0 bases from J, with 13 bases in between. Per the germline V gene, CDR1 is MDHEN and CDR2 is SYDVKM. CDR3 length equals 15 residues.

The chain uses TRBV5-1 and TRBJ2-1, with D tentatively TRBD2 (5 bases). CDR1 is SGHRS and CDR2 is YFSETQ in the germline V gene. V dropped 4 bases and J dropped 0 bases, with 11 bases sitting between them. CDR3 length: 15 amino acids. CDR3 amino acids: CASSGGLPSYNEQFF. CDR3 nucleotides: TGCGCCAGCAGCGGCGGACTTCCCTCCTACAATGAGCAGTTCTTC.

The J gene is TRBJ2-7, the V gene TRBV2; D may be TRBD2 (5 bases). Germline assignment: CDR1 SNHLY and CDR2 FYNNEI. The length of the CDR3 is 14 residues. V lost 2 bases, J lost 8 bases, and 16 bases lay in between. This CDR3 is CASSEHALTTKQYF. The CDR3 DNA is TGTGCCAGCAGTGAACATGCACTGACTACGAAGCAGTACTTC.

This chain links TRBV7-2 with TRBJ2-2, with 7 bases identical to TRBD2. The germline V gene has CDR1 SGHTA and CDR2 FQGNSA. V dropped 5 bases and J dropped 4; count of bases not matched to a gene: 13. The CDR3 contains 17 residues. CDR3 nucleotides: TGTGCCAGCAGCACAACTATTTTAGCGGGCTCCACCGGGGAGCTGTTTTTT. Its protein product is CASSTTILAGSTGELFF.

V usage is TRBV29-1 and J usage is TRBJ2-2; TRBD2 is a possible D gene (6 bases). The V and J ends lost 8 bases and 1 base respectively, with 14 bases between them. Looked up from germline, CDR1 is SQVTM and CDR2 is ANQGSEA. The CDR3 contains 14 residues. In nucleotides, the CDR3 is TGCAGCTCAGGAGGGAAAGGGAACACCGGGGAGCTGTTTTTT. This translates into CSSGGKGNTGELFF.

The CDR3 DNA follows: TGTGCCAGCAGCTCCACTGCGGACGCCTTTAGCGAGCAGTACTTC. It yields the protein CASSSTADAFSEQYF. The V gene is TRBV5-6, the J gene TRBJ2-7, with unresolved D. Germline CDR1 SGHDT, CDR2 YYEEEE. V lost 3 bases and J lost 6, with 19 bases in between. The CDR3 has 15 residues.

The chain uses TRBV7-9 and TRBJ2-7, with D possibly TRBD1 on 6 matching bases. Looked up from germline, CDR1 is SEHNR and CDR2 is FQNEAQ (reference sequence). This CDR3 is built from 17 residues. The V and J ends lost 0 bases and 2 bases respectively, with 17 bases between them. CDR3 nucleotides: TGTGCCAGCAGCTTAGCCCCCACAAACAGGGCCACCTACGAGCAGTACTTC. Amino acids: CASSLAPTNRATYEQYF.

Note on this clone: Other DNA sequences in this sample translate to the same CDR3. This rearrangement joins TRBV9 to TRBJ2-7; 12 bases align to TRBD2. This CDR3 contains 15 residues. From germline, CDR1 is SGDLS and CDR2 YYNGEE. Trimming removed 0 bases from V and 3 bases from J; junction bases left unmatched: 1. This CDR3 is CASSVGTSGDYEQYF. The CDR3, as DNA: TGTGCCAGCAGCGTAGGGACTAGCGGGGACTACGAGCAGTACTTC.

The chain links TRBV7-8 to TRBJ2-7; D uncertain. V lost 3 bases and J lost 0, with 6 bases in between. Germline CDR1 and CDR2: SGHVS and FQNEAQ. The CDR3 runs to 13 residues. DNA of the CDR3: TGTGCCAGCAGCTTTCTGAGCTCCTACGAGCAGTACTTC. Its protein product is CASSFLSSYEQYF.

This clone has just one count. The genes are TRBV5-5 and TRBJ2-7, with TRBD1 identical over 9 bases. This CDR3 has 15 amino acids. The germline V gene encodes CDR1 SGHKS and CDR2 YYEKEE (reference sequence). With V trimmed by 4 bases and J by 1 base, 6 bases remained unmatched. The CDR3 DNA follows: TGTGCCAGCAGCCGGGGACAGGGACAGTCCTACGAGCAGTACTTC. It specifies CASSRGQGQSYEQYF. The full variable domain, completed using reference TRBV5-5 and TRBJ2-7, is DAGVTQSPTHLIKTRGQQVTLRCSPISGHKSVSWYQQVLGQGPQFIFQYYEKEERGRGNFPDRFSARQFPNYSSELNVNALLLGDSALYLCASSRGQGQSYEQYFGPGTRLTVT.

This clone has only one observation. The chain has TRBV6-6 and TRBJ2-7, with unresolved D. The V and J ends lost 2 bases and 3 bases respectively, with 14 bases between them. The germline gives CDR1 MNHNY, CDR2 SVGAGI (reference sequence). The CDR3 spans 15 residues. The CDR3 region is CASSYRLQSGYEQYF. In DNA, the CDR3 is TGTGCCAGCAGTTACCGGCTTCAAAGTGGCTACGAGCAGTACTTC.